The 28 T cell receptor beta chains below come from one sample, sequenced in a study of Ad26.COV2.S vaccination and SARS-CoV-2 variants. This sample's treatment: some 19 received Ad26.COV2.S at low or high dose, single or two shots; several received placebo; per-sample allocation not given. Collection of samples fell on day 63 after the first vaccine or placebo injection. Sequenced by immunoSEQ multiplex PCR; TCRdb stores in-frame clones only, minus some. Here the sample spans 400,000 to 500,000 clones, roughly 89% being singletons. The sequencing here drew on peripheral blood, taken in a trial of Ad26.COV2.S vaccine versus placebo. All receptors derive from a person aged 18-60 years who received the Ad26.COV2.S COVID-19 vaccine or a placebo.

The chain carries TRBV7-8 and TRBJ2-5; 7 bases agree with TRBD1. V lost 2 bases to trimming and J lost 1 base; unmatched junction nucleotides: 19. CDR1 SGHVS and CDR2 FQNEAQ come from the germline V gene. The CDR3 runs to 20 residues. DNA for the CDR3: TGTGCCAGCAGCTTATATTTCTCAGGACAGGTTGAGTTAGGCCAAGAGACCCAGTACTTC. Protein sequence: CASSLYFSGQVELGQETQYF.

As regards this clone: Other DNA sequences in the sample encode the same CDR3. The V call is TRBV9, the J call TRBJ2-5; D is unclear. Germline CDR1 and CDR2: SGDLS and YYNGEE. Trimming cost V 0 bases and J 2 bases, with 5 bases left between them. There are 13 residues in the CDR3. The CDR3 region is CASSVGQQETQYF. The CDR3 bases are TGTGCCAGCAGCGTAGGCCAGCAAGAGACCCAGTACTTC.

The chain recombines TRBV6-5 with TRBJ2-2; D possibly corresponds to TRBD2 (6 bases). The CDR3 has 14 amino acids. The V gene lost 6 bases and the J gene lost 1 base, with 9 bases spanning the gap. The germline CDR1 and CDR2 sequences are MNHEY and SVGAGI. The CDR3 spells CASSLSGNTGELFF. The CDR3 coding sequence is TGTGCCAGCAGCCTTAGCGGGAACACCGGGGAGCTGTTTTTT.

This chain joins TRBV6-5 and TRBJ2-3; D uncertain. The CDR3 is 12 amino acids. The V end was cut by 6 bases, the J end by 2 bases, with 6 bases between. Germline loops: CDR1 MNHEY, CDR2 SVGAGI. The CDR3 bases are TGTGCCAGCAGGTGGACCACAGATACGCAGTATTTT. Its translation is CASRWTTDTQYF.

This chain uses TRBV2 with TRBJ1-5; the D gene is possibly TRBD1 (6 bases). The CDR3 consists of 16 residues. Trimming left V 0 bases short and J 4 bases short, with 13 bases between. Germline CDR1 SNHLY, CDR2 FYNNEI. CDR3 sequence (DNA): TGTGCCAGCAGTGAAGCGCTAGGGACACTTAATCAGCCCCAGCATTTT. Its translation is CASSEALGTLNQPQHF.

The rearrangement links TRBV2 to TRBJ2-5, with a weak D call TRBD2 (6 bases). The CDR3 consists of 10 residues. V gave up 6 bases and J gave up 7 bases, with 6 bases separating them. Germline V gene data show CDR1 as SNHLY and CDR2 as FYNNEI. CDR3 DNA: TGTGCCAGCAGCGGGGGGACCCAGTACTTC. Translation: CASSGGTQYF. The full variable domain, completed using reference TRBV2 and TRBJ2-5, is EPEVTQTPSHQVTQMGQEVILRCVPISNHLYFYWYRQILGQKVEFLVSFYNNEISEKSEIFDDQFSVERPDGSNFTLKIRSTKLEDSAMYFCASSGGTQYFGPGTRLLVL.

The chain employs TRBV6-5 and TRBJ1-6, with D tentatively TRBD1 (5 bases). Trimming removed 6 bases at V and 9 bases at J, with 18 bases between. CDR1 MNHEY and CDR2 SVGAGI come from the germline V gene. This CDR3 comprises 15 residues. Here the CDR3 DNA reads TGTGCCAGCAGCCGGGTTGGGGATGGGACTTCACCCCTCCACTTT. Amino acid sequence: CASSRVGDGTSPLHF.

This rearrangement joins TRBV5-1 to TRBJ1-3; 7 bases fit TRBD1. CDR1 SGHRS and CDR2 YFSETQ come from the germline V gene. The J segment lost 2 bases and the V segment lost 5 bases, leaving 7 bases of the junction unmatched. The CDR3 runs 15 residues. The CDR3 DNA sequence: TGCGCCAGCAGTTGGATGACAGGGACTGGAAACACCATATATTTT. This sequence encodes CASSWMTGTGNTIYF.

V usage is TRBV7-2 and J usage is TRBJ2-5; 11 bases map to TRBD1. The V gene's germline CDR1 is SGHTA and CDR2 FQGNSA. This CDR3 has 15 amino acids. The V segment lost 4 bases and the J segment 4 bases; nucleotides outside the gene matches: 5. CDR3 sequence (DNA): TGTGCCAGCAGCTCGGACAGGGGGCGTGGAGAGACCCAGTACTTC. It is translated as CASSSDRGRGETQYF.

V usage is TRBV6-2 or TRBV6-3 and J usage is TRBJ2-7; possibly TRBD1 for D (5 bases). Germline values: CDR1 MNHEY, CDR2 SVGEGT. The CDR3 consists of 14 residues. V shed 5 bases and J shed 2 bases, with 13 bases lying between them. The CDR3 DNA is TGTGCCAGCAGTCTCCGTTGGGGCCCCTACGAGCAGTACTTC. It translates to CASSLRWGPYEQYF.

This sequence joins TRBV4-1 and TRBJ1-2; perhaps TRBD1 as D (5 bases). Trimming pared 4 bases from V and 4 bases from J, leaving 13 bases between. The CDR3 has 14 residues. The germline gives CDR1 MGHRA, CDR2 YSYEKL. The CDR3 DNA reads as TGCGCCAGCAGCCCCCGGGACGGCACCTATGGCTACACCTTC. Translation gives CASSPRDGTYGYTF.

The CDR3 here is CASSHRSGTGQETQYF. Written as DNA, the CDR3 is TGTGCCAGCAGCCACAGATCCGGGACAGGCCAAGAGACCCAGTACTTC. V gene TRBV14 combines with J gene TRBJ2-5; TRBD1 agrees at 8 bases. CDR1 and CDR2 (germline): SGHDN, FVKESK. Trimming cost V 3 bases and J 1 base; bases outside gene matches: 7. The CDR3 length is 16 residues.

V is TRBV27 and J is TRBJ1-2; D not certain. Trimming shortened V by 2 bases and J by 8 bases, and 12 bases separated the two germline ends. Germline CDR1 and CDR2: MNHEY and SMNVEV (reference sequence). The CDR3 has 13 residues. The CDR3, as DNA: TGTGCCAGCAGTTTAAGCGACCTTCGGGGCTACACCTTC. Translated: CASSLSDLRGYTF.

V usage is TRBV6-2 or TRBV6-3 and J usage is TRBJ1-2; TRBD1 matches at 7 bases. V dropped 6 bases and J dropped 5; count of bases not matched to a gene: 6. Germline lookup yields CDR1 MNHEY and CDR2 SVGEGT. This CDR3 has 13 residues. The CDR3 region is CASSATGNYGYTF. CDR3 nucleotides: TGTGCCAGCAGCGCGACAGGGAATTATGGCTACACCTTC.

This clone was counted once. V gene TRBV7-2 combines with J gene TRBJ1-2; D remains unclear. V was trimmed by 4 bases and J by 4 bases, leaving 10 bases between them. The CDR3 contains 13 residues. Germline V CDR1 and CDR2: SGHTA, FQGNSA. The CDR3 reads CASSSPETYGYTF. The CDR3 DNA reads TGTGCCAGCAGCTCCCCCGAAACCTATGGCTACACCTTC.

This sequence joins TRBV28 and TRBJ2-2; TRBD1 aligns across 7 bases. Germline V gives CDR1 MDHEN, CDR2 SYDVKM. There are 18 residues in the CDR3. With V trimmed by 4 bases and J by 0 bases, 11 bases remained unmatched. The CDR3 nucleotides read TGTGCCAGCAGTTCACCGACAGGGCCTACATCGAACACCGGGGAGCTGTTTTTT. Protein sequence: CASSSPTGPTSNTGELFF.

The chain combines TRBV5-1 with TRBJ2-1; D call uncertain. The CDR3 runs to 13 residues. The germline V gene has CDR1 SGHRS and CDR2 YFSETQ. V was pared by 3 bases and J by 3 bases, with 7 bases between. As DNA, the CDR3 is TGCGCCAGCAGCTCTCCCGGCTACAATGAGCAGTTCTTC. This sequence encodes CASSSPGYNEQFF.

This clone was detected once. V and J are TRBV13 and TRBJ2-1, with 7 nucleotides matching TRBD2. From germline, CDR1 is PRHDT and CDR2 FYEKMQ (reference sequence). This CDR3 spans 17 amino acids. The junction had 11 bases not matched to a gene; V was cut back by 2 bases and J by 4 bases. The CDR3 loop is CASSLSSGLFGYNEQFF. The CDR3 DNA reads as TGTGCCAGCAGCTTATCTAGCGGTCTATTTGGGTACAATGAGCAGTTCTTC.

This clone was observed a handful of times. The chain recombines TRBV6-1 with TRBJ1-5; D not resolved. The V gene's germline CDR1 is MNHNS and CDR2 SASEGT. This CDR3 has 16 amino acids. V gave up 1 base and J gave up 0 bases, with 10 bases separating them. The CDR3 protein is CASSEEGSFSNQPQHF. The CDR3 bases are TGTGCCAGCAGTGAAGAGGGTTCGTTTAGCAATCAGCCCCAGCATTTT.

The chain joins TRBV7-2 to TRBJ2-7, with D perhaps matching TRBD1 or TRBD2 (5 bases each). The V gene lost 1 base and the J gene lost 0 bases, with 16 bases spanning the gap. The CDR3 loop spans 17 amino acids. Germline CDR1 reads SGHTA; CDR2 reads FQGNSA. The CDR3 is CASSLGGTEGSSYEQYV. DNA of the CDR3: TGTGCCAGCAGCTTAGGGGGGACGGAAGGTAGCTCCTACGAGCAGTACGTC.

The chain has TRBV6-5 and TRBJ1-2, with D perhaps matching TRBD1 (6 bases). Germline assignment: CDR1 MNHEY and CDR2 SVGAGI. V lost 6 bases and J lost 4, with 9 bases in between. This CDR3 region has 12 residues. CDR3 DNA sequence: TGTGCCAGCAGCAGGGGTTTCTATGGCTACACCTTC. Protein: CASSRGFYGYTF.

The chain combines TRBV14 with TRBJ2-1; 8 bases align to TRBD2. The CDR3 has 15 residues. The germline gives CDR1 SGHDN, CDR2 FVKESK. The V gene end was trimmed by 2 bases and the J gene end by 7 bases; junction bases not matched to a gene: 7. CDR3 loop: CASSQLTSGWNEQFF. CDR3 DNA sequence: TGTGCCAGCAGCCAACTAACTAGCGGATGGAATGAGCAGTTCTTC.

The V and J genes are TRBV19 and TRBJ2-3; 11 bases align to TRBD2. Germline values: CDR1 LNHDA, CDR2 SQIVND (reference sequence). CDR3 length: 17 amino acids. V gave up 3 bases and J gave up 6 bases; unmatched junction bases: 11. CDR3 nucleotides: TGTGCCAGTAGTATGACATATAGCGGGAGGGCCGGGGATACGCAGTATTTT. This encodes CASSMTYSGRAGDTQYF. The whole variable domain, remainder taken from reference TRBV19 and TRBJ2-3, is DGGITQSPKYLFRKEGQNVTLSCEQNLNHDAMYWYRQDPGQGLRLIYYSQIVNDFQKGDIAEGYSVSREKKESFPLTVTSAQKNPTAFYLCASSMTYSGRAGDTQYFGPGTRLTVL.

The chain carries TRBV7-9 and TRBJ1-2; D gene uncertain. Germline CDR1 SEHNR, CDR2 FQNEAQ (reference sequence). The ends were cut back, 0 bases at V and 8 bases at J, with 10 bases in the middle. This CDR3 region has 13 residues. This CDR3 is CASSLAPAKGYTF. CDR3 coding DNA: TGTGCCAGCAGCTTAGCGCCAGCCAAGGGCTACACCTTC.

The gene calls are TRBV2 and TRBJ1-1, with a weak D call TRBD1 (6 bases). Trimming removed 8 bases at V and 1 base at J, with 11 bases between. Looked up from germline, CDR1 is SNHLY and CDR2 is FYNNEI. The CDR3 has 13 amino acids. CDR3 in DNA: TGTGCCAGCGGCAAGGACAGGAACACTGAAGCTTTCTTT. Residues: CASGKDRNTEAFF.

CDR3 sequence: CAISESVGNYGYTF. The CDR3 DNA reads as TGTGCCATCAGTGAGTCGGTCGGGAACTATGGCTACACCTTC. The rearrangement links TRBV10-3 to TRBJ1-2; D is unresolved. The CDR3 length is 14 residues. The ends were cut back, 0 bases at V and 2 bases at J, with 7 bases in the middle. The germline gives CDR1 ENHRY, CDR2 SYGVKD.

CDR3 nucleotides: TGTGCCAGTAGTATGGTTCCCCGCACGACAGGGATTGAGACCCAGTACTTC. As protein: CASSMVPRTTGIETQYF. The chain joins TRBV19 to TRBJ2-5, with 7 bases matching TRBD1. Trimming took 3 bases from V and 5 from J; bases not matched to a gene: 15. Per germline, CDR1 LNHDA and CDR2 SQIVND (reference sequence). The CDR3 sequence is 17 residues long.

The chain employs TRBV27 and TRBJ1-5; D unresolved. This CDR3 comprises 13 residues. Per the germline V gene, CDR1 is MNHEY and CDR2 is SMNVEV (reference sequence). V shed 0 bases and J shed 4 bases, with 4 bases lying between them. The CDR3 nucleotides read TGTGCCAGCAGTTTATCGACGAATCAGCCCCAGCATTTT. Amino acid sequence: CASSLSTNQPQHF.